The text below deals with one TCR beta chain. Germline CDR1 reads SGDLS; CDR2 reads YYNGEE. The CDR3 has 15 residues. Trimming removed 4 bases at V and 7 bases at J, with 17 bases between. The sample comes from a study of shared clonotypes between healthy human individuals. Study as a whole: Contributing individuals were a couple of females and a few males aged 18 to 49.

Method: immunoSEQ multiplex PCR; TCRdb's copy keeps in-frame clones and lacks some. The sample holds over 850,000 clones, around 78% seen once. The specimen was memory CD4+ T cells from PBMCs. Indicated subset: CD45RA-negative fraction. The TCR originated in a man aged 18 to 29 in good health. Some clones in this sample may be carry-over from other donors' samples. This chain joins TRBV9 and TRBJ1-4; no reliable D call. CDR3 residues: CASSSSLQRGEKLFF. The CDR3 DNA sequence: TGTGCCAGCAGCTCATCGCTGCAACGGGGTGAAAAACTGTTTTTT. The variable domain in full, with the rest retrieved from reference TRBV9 and TRBJ1-4, is DSGVTQTPKHLITATGQRVTLRCSPRSGDLSVYWYQQSLDQGLQFLIQYYNGEERAKGNILERFSAQQFPDLHSELNLSSLELGDSALYFCASSSSLQRGEKLFFGSGTQLSVL.